This T cell receptor beta chain was documented in a study of T cells expressing NK-cell markers. Study summary: Sorted CD3+CD56+NKG2C+, CD3+CD56+NKG2C- and CD3+CD56-NKG2C+ T-cell subsets were beta-chain profiled. There were seven HCMV-seropositive donors and one seronegative donor among the eight sequenced.

Regarding this clonotype: As yet, its antigen is unknown.

Whole-study results and caveats: In roughly six donors, dominant CD3+CD56+NKG2C+ clonotypes ranked among the top 10 CD8+ clonotypes. What remained unclear was the HCMV specificity of expanded NKG2C+ T cell clones.

No DNA is given; TCRdb re-called the 5' RACE reads and lists each CDR3 protein once. The data include 550,000 to 600,000 distinct CDR3 sequences; the top ten clones carry approximately 3.6%. CDR3 length equals 13 residues. The chain carries TRBV12-3 or TRBV12-4 and TRBJ2-1. This TCR was recovered from a young man in good health. Sample: blood T cells: a sorted CD56 or NKG2C T cell subset, CD4+ or CD8+ T cells, or bulk PBMC T cells (not recorded which). CDR3 sequence reads: CASSLNFGAEQFF.